This is a list of T cell receptor beta chains from one sample in a study of blood T cell repertoires in COVID-19. Profiling relied on immunoSEQ multiplex PCR, and the TCRdb table lists in-frame clones only, not all of them. Here the sample spans 250,000 to 350,000 clones, more than 85% being singletons. Sequences were obtained from peripheral blood. The receptors come from a man younger than 45 with acute or convalescent COVID-19. Each CDR3 is given with its conserved first and last residue. Each record gives: D gene, V gene, clone size, J gene, CDR3 DNA, CDR3 protein. A D gene is named only where the DNA matches it firmly. Size tells how often a clone was seen (once, few, many) or the class of an expanded clone, and some rows leave it out.

NA	TRBV27	NA	TRBJ1-1	TGTGCCAGCAGTTTATCCCCTGGGGGGGGGAGGACTGAAGCTTTCTTT	CASSLSPGGGRTEAFF
TRBD1	TRBV27	NA	TRBJ1-3	TGTGCCAGCAGTTTATCCGGGCCTTGGGGGTTGACAGGGAGTAGATACACCATATATTTT	CASSLSGPWGLTGSRYTIYF
TRBD1	TRBV28	once	TRBJ1-2	TGTGCCGGACGACTGACAGGGCCTCCCTATGGCTACACCTTC	CAGRLTGPPYGYTF
TRBD1	TRBV11-3	NA	TRBJ2-4	TGTGCCAGCAGCGCGGACAGGGGAAACATTCAGTACTTC	CASSADRGNIQYF
NA	TRBV19	NA	TRBJ1-5	TGTGCCAGTAGTATGCAACAGGGCTCCAATCAGCCCCAGCATTTT	CASSMQQGSNQPQHF
NA	TRBV5-4	NA	TRBJ2-1	TGTGCCAGCACCTATAAGACAGCTCTCTCCTACAATGAGCAGTTCTTC	CASTYKTALSYNEQFF
TRBD2	TRBV7-7	NA	TRBJ2-1	TGTGCTAGCAGCGTAGGACTAGCGGGAGGGACTGAGCAGTTCTTC	CASSVGLAGGTEQFF
NA	TRBV28	NA	TRBJ2-2	TGTGCCAGCAGTCCCGGACTCAACACCGGGGAGCTGTTTTTT	CASSPGLNTGELFF
NA	TRBV3-1/TRBV3-2	NA	TRBJ1-3	TGTGCCAGCAGCCCCCAGGGTTACAGCCCCTCTGGAAACACCATATATTTT	CASSPQGYSPSGNTIYF
NA	TRBV2	NA	TRBJ2-2	TGTGCCTTAACCGGCGGGCCAACCGGGGAGCTGTTTTTT	CALTGGPTGELFF
TRBD1	TRBV5-1	NA	TRBJ2-3	TGCGCCAGCAGCGTGACAGGGGGCTCAGATACGCAGTATTTT	CASSVTGGSDTQYF
TRBD2	TRBV29-1	NA	TRBJ2-1	TGCAGCGTTCGCCGGGGGGGGTCTGGCGACTACAATGAGCAGTTCTTC	CSVRRGGSGDYNEQFF
TRBD1	TRBV11-2	NA	TRBJ2-7	TGTGCCAGCAGCTTAAGGGACAGGGGGCCCTACGAGCAGTACTTC	CASSLRDRGPYEQYF
NA	TRBV19	NA	TRBJ1-1	TGTGCCAGTAGTATACTCGGGAACACTGAAGCTTTCTTT	CASSILGNTEAFF
TRBD2	TRBV2	NA	TRBJ2-7	TGTGCCAGCAGTGAAGTTCTAGCGGTTTCCTACGAGCAGTACTTC	CASSEVLAVSYEQYF
NA	TRBV3-1/TRBV3-2	NA	TRBJ2-7	TGTGCCAGCAGCCACTCGACCGGGGACGAGCAGTACTTC	CASSHSTGDEQYF
NA	TRBV12-3/TRBV12-4	NA	TRBJ2-1	TGTGCCAGCAGCCGACACAGTAATGAGCAGTTCTTC	CASSRHSNEQFF
NA	TRBV5-5	NA	TRBJ1-5	TGTGCCAGCAGCTTGAACGGCGGTAGCAATCAGCCCCAGCATTTT	CASSLNGGSNQPQHF
TRBD1	TRBV28	NA	TRBJ2-3	TGTGCCAGCAGTTTATCCCGGACAGGATTAGATACGCAGTATTTT	CASSLSRTGLDTQYF
NA	TRBV7-9	NA	TRBJ2-7	TGTGCCAGCAGCTTAGGAGGATCCGAGCAGTACTTC	CASSLGGSEQYF
NA	TRBV29-1	NA	TRBJ2-3	TGCAGCGCTCCCGGGGGAGCTAGTGATACGCAGTATTTT	CSAPGGASDTQYF
TRBD2	TRBV5-1	NA	TRBJ2-1	TGCGCCAGCAGCTCGAGGACTAGCGGGGGGGACAATGAGCAGTTCTTC	CASSSRTSGGDNEQFF
NA	TRBV14	once	TRBJ2-5	TGTGCCAGCAGCCAGGGACTCCAAGAGACCCAGTACTTC	CASSQGLQETQYF
NA	TRBV7-8	NA	TRBJ2-7	TGTGCCAGCAGCTTGGGCAGGGCTTCCTACGAGCAGTACTTC	CASSLGRASYEQYF
TRBD2	TRBV5-1	NA	TRBJ2-1	TGCGCCAGCGTACTAGCGGTTGGGGCCAATGAGCAGTTCTTC	CASVLAVGANEQFF
NA	TRBV7-6	NA	TRBJ1-4	TGTGCCAGCAGCTTAGGGACAGTTGGAGAAAAACTGTTTTTT	CASSLGTVGEKLFF
TRBD1	TRBV5-1	NA	TRBJ2-4	TGCGCCAGCAGCCCAACAGGGGGCAAAAACATTCAGTACTTC	CASSPTGGKNIQYF
NA	TRBV19	NA	TRBJ1-5	TGTGCCAGTAGTGATATCGGGGGAAATCAGCCCCAGCATTTT	CASSDIGGNQPQHF
NA	TRBV7-3	NA	TRBJ2-7	TGTGCCAGCAGCTTAACGGGGGGAAGTTCCTACGAGCAGTACTTC	CASSLTGGSSYEQYF
TRBD1	TRBV5-1	NA	TRBJ1-5	TGCGCCAGCAGCTCCACAGGGGACAATCAGCCCCAGCATTTT	CASSSTGDNQPQHF
TRBD2	TRBV6-5	NA	TRBJ2-1	TGTGCCACCGAACTGGGACTAGGTTCCTACAATGAGCAGTTCTTC	CATELGLGSYNEQFF
NA	TRBV14	NA	TRBJ2-7	TGTGCCAGCAGCCAAATTAAAGGAGGAGAGCAGTACTTC	CASSQIKGGEQYF
NA	TRBV27	NA	TRBJ1-5	TGTGCCAGCAGTTTACAGGGGAGTCAGCCCCAGCATTTT	CASSLQGSQPQHF
NA	TRBV6-5	once	TRBJ1-1	TGTGCCAGCAGTCCCCGGTCGAACACTGAAGCTTTCTTT	CASSPRSNTEAFF
NA	TRBV6-6	NA	TRBJ1-2	TGTGCCAGCAGAAACAGGGTCACCTATGGCTACACCTTC	CASRNRVTYGYTF
NA	TRBV12-3/TRBV12-4	NA	TRBJ2-7	TGTGCCAGCAGGCGCACCACCTACGAGCAGTACTTC	CASRRTTYEQYF
NA	TRBV5-4	NA	TRBJ2-3	TGTGCCAGCAGCTTTGGCGGGCCCAGTAGCACAGATACGCAGTATTTT	CASSFGGPSSTDTQYF
NA	TRBV15	NA	TRBJ1-4	TGTGCCACCAGCAGAGGAGCGCCTTGGGGCGAAAAACTGTTTTTT	CATSRGAPWGEKLFF
TRBD1	TRBV18	NA	TRBJ2-1	TGTGCCAGCTCTCCAGGACAGGGCGCCTACAATGAGCAGTTCTTC	CASSPGQGAYNEQFF
NA	TRBV7-9	NA	TRBJ2-1	TGTGCCAGCAGCTCCCGCGGTTATAACAATGAGCAGTTCTTC	CASSSRGYNNEQFF
NA	TRBV30	NA	TRBJ1-3	TGTGCCTGCTCAAAGATAGACTCTGGAAACACCATATATTTT	CACSKIDSGNTIYF
NA	TRBV19	NA	TRBJ1-5	TGTGCCAGTACCACTCAGGTAGGGGTCAGGCAGCCCCAGCATTTT	CASTTQVGVRQPQHF
TRBD1	TRBV19	few	TRBJ1-2	TGTGCCAGTACAGAGACAGGGGGCTATGGCTACACCTTC	CASTETGGYGYTF
NA	TRBV30	NA	TRBJ1-1	TGTGCCTGGGGAACAGGGTTGAACACTGAAGCTTTCTTT	CAWGTGLNTEAFF
TRBD1	TRBV6-5	few	TRBJ1-1	TGTGCCAGCACAGGGGGAGTGACTGAAGCTTTCTTT	CASTGGVTEAFF
NA	TRBV5-1	NA	TRBJ1-3	TGCGCCAGCAGTTTAGGCGACAGCTCTGGAAACACCATATATTTT	CASSLGDSSGNTIYF
NA	TRBV6-1	once	TRBJ2-7	TGTGCCAGCAGGGAAACAATAGCGAACACCTTATCCTACGAGCAGTACTTC	CASRETIANTLSYEQYF
TRBD2	TRBV10-2	NA	TRBJ2-1	TGCGCCAGCAGTGAGTCTCGTCGGGGGAGGGAACTCTACAATGAGCAGTTCTTC	CASSESRRGRELYNEQFF